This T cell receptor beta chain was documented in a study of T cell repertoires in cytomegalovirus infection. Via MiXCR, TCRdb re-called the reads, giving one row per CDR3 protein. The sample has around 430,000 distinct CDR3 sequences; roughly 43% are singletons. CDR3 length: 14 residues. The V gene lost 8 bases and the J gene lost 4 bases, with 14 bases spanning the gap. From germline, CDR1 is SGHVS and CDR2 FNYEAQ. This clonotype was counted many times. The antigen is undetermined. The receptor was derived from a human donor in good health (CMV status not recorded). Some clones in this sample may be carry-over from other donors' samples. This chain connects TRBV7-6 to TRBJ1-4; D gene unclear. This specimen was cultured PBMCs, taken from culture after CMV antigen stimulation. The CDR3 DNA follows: TGTGCCAGCCGTGGGGAGGGAGTTAATGAAAAACTGTTTTTT. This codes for CASRGEGVNEKLFF.